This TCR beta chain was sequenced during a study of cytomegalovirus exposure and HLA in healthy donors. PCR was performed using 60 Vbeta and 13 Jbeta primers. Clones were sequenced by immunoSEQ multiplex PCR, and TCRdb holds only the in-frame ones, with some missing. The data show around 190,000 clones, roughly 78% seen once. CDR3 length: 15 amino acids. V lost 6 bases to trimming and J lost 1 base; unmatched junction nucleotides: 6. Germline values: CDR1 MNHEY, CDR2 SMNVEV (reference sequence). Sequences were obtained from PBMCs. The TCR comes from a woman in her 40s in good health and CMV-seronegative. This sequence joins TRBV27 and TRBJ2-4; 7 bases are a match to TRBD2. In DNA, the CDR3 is TGTGCCAGCAGGTCGGCGCGGGGGGCCAAAAACATTCAGTACTTC. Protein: CASRSARGAKNIQYF.